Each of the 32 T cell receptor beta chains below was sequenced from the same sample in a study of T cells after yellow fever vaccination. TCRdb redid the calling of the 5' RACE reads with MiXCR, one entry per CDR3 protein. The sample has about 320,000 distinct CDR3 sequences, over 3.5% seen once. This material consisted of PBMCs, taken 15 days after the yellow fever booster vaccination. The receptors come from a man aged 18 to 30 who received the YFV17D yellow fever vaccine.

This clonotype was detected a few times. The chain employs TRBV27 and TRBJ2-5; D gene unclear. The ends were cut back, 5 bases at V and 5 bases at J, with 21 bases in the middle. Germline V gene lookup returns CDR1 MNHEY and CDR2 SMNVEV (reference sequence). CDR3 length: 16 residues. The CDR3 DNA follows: TGTGCCAGCAGTCCGTCGTGGGGTAATCATCGGGAGACCCAGTACTTC. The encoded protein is CASSPSWGNHRETQYF.

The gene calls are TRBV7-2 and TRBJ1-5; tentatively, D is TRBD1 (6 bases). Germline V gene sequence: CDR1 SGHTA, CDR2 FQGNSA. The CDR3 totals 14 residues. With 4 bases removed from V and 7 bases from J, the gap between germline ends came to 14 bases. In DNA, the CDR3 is TGTGCCAGCAGCTCACACAGGGTTGGACAGCCCCAGCATTTT. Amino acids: CASSSHRVGQPQHF.

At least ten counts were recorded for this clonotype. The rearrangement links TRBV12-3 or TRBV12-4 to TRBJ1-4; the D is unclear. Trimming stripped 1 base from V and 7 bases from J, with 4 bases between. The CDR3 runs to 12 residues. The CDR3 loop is CASSLEGEKLFF. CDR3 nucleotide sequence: TGTGCCAGCAGTTTAGAGGGTGAAAAACTGTTTTTT.

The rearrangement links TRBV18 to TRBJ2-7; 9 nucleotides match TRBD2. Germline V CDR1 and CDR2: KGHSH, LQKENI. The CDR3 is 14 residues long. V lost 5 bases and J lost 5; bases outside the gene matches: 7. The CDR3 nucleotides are TGTGCCAGCTCATATGCAGCGGGGGGCCACGAGCAGTACGTC. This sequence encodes CASSYAAGGHEQYV.

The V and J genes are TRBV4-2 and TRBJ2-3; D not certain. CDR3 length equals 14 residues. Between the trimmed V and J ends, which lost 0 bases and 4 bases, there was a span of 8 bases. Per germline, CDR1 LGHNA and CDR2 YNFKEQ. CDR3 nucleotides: TGTGCCAGCAGCCAAGATGGAAGTGCAGATACGCAGTATTTT. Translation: CASSQDGSADTQYF.

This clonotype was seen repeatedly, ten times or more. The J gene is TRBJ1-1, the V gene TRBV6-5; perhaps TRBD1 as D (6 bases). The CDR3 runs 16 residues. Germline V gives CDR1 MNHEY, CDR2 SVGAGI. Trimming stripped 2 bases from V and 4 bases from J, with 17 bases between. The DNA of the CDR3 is TGTGCCAGCAGTTACCAAGGGACACGGAGGGGCACTGAAGCTTTCTTT. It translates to CASSYQGTRRGTEAFF.

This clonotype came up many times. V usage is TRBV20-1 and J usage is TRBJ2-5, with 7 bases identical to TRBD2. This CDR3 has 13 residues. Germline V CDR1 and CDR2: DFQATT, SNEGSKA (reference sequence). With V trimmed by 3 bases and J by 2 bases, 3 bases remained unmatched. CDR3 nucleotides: TGCAGTGCTAGTTTGGGGGGGCAAGAGACCCAGTACTTC. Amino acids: CSASLGGQETQYF.

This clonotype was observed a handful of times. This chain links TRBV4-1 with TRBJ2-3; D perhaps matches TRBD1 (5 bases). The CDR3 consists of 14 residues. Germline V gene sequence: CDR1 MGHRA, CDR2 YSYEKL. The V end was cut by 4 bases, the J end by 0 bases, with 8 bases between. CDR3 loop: CASSPRQSTDTQYF. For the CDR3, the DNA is TGCGCCAGCAGCCCCCGACAGAGCACAGATACGCAGTATTTT.

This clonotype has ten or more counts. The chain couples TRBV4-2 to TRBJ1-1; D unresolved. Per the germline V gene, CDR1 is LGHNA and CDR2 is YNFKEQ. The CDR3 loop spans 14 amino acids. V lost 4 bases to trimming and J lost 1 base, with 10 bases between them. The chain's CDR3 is CASSRGRTNTEAFF. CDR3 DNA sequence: TGTGCCAGCAGCCGAGGCAGGACGAACACTGAAGCTTTCTTT.

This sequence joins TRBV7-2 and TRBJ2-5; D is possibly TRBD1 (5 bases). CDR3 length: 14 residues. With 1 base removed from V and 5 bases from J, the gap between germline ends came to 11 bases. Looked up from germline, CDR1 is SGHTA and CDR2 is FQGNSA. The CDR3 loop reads CASSLDRGAETQYF. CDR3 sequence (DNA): TGTGCCAGCAGCTTAGATAGGGGCGCGGAGACCCAGTACTTC.

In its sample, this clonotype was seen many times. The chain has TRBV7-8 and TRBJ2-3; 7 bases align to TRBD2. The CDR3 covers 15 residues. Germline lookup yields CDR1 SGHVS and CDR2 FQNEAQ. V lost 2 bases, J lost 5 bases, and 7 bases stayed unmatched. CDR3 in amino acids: CASSLLRGRVDTQYF. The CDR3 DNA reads TGTGCCAGCAGCTTATTACGAGGGAGGGTAGATACGCAGTATTTT.

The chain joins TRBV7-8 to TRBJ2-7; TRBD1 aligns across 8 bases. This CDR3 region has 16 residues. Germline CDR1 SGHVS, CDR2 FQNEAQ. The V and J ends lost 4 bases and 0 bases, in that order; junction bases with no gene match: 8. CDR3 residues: CASSSSRTGSSYEQYV. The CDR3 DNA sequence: TGTGCCAGCAGCTCTTCACGGACAGGGAGCTCCTACGAGCAGTACGTC.

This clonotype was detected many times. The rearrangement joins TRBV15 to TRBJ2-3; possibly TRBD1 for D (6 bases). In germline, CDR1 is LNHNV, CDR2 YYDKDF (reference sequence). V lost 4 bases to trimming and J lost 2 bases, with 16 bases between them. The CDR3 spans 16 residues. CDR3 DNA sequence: TGTGCCACCAGCACGGCGCCGGGACACTACACAGATACGCAGTATTTT. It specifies CATSTAPGHYTDTQYF.

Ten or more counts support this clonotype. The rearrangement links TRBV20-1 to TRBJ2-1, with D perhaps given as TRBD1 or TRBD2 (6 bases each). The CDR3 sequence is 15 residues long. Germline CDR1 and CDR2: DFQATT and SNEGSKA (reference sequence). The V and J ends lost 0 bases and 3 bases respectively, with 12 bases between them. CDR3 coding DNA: TGCAGTGCTAGAGATTTGGGGGGCAACTACAATGAGCAGTTCTTC. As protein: CSARDLGGNYNEQFF.

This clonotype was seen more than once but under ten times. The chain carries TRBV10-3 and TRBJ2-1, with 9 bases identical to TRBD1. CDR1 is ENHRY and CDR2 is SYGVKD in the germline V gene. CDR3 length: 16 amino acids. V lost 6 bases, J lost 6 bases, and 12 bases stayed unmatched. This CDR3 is CAIRGTGPGKGNEQFF. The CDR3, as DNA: TGTGCCATCAGGGGGACAGGGCCGGGGAAAGGCAATGAGCAGTTCTTC.

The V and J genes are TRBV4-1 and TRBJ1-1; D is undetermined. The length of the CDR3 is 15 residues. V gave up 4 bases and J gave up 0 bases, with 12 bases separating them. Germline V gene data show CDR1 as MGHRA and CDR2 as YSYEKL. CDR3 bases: TGCGCCAGCAGCCCCGAAGCTAATATGAACACTGAAGCTTTCTTT. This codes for CASSPEANMNTEAFF.

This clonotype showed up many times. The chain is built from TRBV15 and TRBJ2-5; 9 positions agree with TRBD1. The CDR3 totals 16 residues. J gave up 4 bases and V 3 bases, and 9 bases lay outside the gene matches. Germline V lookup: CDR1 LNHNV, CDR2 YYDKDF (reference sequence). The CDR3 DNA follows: TGTGCCACCAGCAGGGTCCAACAGGGGGCGGGAGAGACCCAGTACTTC. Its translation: CATSRVQQGAGETQYF.

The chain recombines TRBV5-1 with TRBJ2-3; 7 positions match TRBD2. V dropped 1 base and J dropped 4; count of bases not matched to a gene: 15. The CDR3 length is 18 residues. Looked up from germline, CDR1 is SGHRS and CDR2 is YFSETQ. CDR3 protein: CASSLLSGGGALADTQYF. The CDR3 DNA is TGCGCCAGCAGCTTGTTGTCCGGGGGAGGGGCGCTGGCAGATACGCAGTATTTT.

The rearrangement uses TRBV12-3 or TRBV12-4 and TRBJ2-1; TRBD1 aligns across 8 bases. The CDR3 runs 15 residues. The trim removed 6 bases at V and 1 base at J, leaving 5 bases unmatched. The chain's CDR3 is CASSGQGASYNEQFF. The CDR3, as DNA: TGTGCCAGCAGCGGACAGGGCGCATCCTACAATGAGCAGTTCTTC.

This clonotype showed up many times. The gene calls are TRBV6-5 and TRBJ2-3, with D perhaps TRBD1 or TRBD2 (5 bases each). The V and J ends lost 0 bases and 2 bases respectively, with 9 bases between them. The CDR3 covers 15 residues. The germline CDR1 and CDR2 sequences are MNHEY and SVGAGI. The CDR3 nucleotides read TGTGCCAGCAGTTACTCATCGGGGACCACAGATACGCAGTATTTT. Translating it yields CASSYSSGTTDTQYF.

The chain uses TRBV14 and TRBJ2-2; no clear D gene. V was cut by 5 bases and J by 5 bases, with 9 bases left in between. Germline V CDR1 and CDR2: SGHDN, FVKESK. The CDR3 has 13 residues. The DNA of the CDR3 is TGTGCCAGCAGCTCGATACTGACCGGGGAGCTGTTTTTT. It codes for CASSSILTGELFF.

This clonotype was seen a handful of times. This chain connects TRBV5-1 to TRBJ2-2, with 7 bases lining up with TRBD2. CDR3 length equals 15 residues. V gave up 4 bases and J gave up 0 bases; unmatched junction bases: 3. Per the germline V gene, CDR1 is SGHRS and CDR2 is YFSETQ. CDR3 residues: CASSQGLANTGELFF. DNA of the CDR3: TGCGCCAGCAGCCAAGGACTAGCGAACACCGGGGAGCTGTTTTTT.

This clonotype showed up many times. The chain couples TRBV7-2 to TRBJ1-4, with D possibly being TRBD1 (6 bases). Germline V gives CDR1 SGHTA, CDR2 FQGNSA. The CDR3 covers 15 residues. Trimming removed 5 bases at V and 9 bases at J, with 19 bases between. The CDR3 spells CASSPTPRGSKKLFF. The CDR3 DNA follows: TGTGCCAGCAGCCCTACTCCCAGGGGTAGTAAAAAACTGTTTTTT.

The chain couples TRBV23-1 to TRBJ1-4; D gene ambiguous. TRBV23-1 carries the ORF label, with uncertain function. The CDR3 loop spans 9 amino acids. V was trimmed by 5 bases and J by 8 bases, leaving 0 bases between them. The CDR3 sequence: CASSEKLFF. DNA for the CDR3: TGCGCCAGCAGTGAAAAACTGTTTTTT.

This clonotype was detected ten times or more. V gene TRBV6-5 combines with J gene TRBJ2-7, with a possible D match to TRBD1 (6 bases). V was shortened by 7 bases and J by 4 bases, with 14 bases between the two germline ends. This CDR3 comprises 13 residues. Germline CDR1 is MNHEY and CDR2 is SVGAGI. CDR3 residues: CASKRGTTYEQYF. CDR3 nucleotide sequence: TGTGCCAGCAAGAGGGGGACAACTTACGAGCAGTACTTC.

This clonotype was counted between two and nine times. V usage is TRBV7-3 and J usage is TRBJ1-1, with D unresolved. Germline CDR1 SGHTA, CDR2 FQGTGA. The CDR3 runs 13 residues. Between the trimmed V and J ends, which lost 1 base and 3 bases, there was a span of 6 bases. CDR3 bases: TGTGCCAGCAGCTTAATCCAGGACACTGAAGCTTTCTTT. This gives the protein CASSLIQDTEAFF.

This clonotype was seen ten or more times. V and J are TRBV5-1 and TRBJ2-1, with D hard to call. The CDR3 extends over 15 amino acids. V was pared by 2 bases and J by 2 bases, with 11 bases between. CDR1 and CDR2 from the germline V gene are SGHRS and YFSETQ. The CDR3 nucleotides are TGCGCCAGCAGCTTCCGAGCCCCCGCCTACAATGAGCAGTTCTTC. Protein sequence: CASSFRAPAYNEQFF.

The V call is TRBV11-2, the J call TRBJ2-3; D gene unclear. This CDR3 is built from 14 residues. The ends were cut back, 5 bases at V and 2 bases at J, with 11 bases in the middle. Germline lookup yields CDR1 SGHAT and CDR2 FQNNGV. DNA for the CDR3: TGTGCCAGCAGCCCTGACACTCTCACAGATACGCAGTATTTT. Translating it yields CASSPDTLTDTQYF.

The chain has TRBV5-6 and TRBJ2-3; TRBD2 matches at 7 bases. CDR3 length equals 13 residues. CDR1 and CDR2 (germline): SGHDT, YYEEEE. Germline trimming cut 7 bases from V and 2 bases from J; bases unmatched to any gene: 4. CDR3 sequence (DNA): TGTGCCAGCCGGACTAGTCACACAGATACGCAGTATTTT. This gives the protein CASRTSHTDTQYF.

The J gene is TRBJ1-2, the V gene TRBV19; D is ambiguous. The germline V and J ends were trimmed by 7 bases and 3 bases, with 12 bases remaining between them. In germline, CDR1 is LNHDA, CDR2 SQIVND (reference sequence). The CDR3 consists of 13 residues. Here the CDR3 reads CASTRETDYGYTF. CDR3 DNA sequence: TGTGCCAGTACCCGTGAAACGGACTATGGCTACACCTTC.

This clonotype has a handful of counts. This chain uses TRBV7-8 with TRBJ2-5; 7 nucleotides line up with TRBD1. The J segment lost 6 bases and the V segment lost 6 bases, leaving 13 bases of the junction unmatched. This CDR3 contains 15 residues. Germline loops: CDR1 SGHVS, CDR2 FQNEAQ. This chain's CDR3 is CASRQGRDSGKTQYF. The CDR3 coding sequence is TGTGCCAGCAGGCAAGGCCGGGACAGTGGGAAGACCCAGTACTTC.

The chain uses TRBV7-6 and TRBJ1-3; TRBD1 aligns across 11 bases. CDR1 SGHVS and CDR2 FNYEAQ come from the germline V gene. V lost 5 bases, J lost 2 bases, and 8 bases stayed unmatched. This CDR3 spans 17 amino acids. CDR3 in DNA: TGTGCCAGCAGCCCTGGACAGGGGGCCTATGCTGGAAACACCATATATTTT. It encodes CASSPGQGAYAGNTIYF. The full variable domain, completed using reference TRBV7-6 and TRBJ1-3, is GAGVSQSPRYKVTKRGQDVALRCDPISGHVSLYWYRQALGQGPEFLTYFNYEAQQDKSGLPNDRFSAERPEGSISTLTIQRTEQRDSAMYRCASSPGQGAYAGNTIYFGEGSWLTVV.